One and the same sample provided the 13 T cell receptor beta chains below, sequenced in a study of post-analysis software for immune sequencing data. Study findings and constraints: Five or six TRBV segments were significantly more frequent in patients than in controls. TRBV5-6, TRBV5-1 and TRBV20-1 were among these segments.

Carried by the TCR beta cDNA libraries were unique molecular identifiers. TCRdb reprocessed the PCR reads via MiXCR and lists one record per CDR3 protein. The sample holds around 710,000 distinct CDR3 sequences, around 46% seen once. The antigens for these receptors are not known. Sequenced sample: blood. The receptors originated from a girl under 18 with multiple sclerosis.

The gene calls are TRBV12-3 or TRBV12-4 and TRBJ2-7; D gene uncertain. This CDR3 is 13 amino acids long. V lost 5 bases to trimming and J lost 3 bases, with 11 bases between them. DNA of the CDR3: TGTGCCAGCAGTGGGCAGAGTTTCTACGAGCAGTACTTC. Its translation: CASSGQSFYEQYF.

The rearrangement links TRBV2 to TRBJ2-1, with D hard to call. V shed 7 bases and J shed 9 bases, with 19 bases lying between them. There are 14 residues in the CDR3. CDR1 and CDR2 (germline): SNHLY, FYNNEI. In DNA, the CDR3 is TGTGCCAGCAAGCGTCAAACCAGACCCCTTGAGCAGTTCTTC. Its translation: CASKRQTRPLEQFF.

This clonotype was observed a few times. The chain is built from TRBV28 and TRBJ2-4; D remains ambiguous. Germline CDR1 and CDR2: MDHEN and SYDVKM. This CDR3 has 13 amino acids. Deletions cut 6 bases from V and 2 bases from J, with 8 bases between. The CDR3 spells CASSQASKNIQYF. The DNA for the CDR3 is TGTGCCAGCAGCCAGGCATCCAAAAACATTCAGTACTTC.

This clonotype occurred a few times. The chain has TRBV30 and TRBJ2-4, with D perhaps matching TRBD2 (5 bases). In germline, CDR1 is GTSNPN, CDR2 SVGIG (reference sequence). The ends were cut back, 3 bases at V and 3 bases at J, with 12 bases in the middle. This CDR3 has 14 amino acids. CDR3 DNA sequence: TGTGCCTGGAGCGTATTCGGGGTCAAAAACATTCAGTACTTC. It codes for CAWSVFGVKNIQYF.

This chain joins TRBV6-1 and TRBJ1-1; no reliable D call. The germline gives CDR1 MNHNS, CDR2 SASEGT. Trimming left V 6 bases short and J 1 base short, with 9 bases between. The CDR3 loop spans 13 amino acids. CDR3 protein: CASRVSGNTEAFF. For the CDR3, the DNA is TGTGCCAGCAGGGTCTCAGGGAACACTGAAGCTTTCTTT.

The chain couples TRBV20-1 to TRBJ1-6; D is unclear. Germline CDR1 reads DFQATT; CDR2 reads SNEGSKA (reference sequence). V was clipped by 1 base and J by 0 bases, with 10 bases between them. The CDR3 runs to 16 residues. CDR3 region: CSARVPGSSYNSPLHF. The CDR3 coding sequence is TGCAGTGCTAGAGTACCGGGAAGCTCCTATAATTCACCCCTCCACTTT.

This clonotype was found a few times. The chain has TRBV11-2 and TRBJ2-3; TRBD2 aligns across 11 bases. The V gene's germline CDR1 is SGHAT and CDR2 FQNNGV. J was trimmed by 2 bases and V by 5 bases; bases with no gene match: 6. This CDR3 region has 16 residues. In DNA, the CDR3 is TGTGCCAGCAGCCCGGGACTAGCGGCACTCACAGATACGCAGTATTTT. Amino acids: CASSPGLAALTDTQYF.

In its sample, this clonotype was seen many times. The chain uses TRBV29-1 and TRBJ2-7; D may be TRBD2 (6 bases). V dropped 1 base and J dropped 2 bases, with 18 bases sitting between them. Germline V CDR1 and CDR2: SQVTM, ANQGSEA. The CDR3 extends over 16 amino acids. CDR3 DNA: TGCAGCGTTGAAGGGACACCCGGGACTGTAACCTACGAGCAGTACTTC. Translating gives CSVEGTPGTVTYEQYF.

The V gene is TRBV6-2 or TRBV6-3, the J gene TRBJ1-5, with D possibly being TRBD1 (6 bases). This CDR3 region has 16 residues. With 6 bases removed from V and 4 bases from J, the gap between germline ends came to 19 bases. Germline CDR1 is MNHEY and CDR2 is SVGEGT. The CDR3 DNA sequence: TGTGCCAGCAGGAACCCCATGGGGGGACAAAATCAGCCCCAGCATTTT. It yields the protein CASRNPMGGQNQPQHF.

The J gene is TRBJ2-3, the V gene TRBV6-4, with 7 nucleotides matching TRBD2. The CDR3 spans 15 residues. V lost 5 bases and J lost 3; bases outside the gene matches: 8. The germline V gene encodes CDR1 MRHNA and CDR2 SNTAGT. The CDR3 loop is CASSSGLGDTDTQYF. The CDR3 nucleotides are TGTGCCAGCAGTTCAGGACTAGGCGATACAGATACGCAGTATTTT.

Notes on this clonotype: A much larger clone is a single base away; this may be a read error. The chain links TRBV29-1 to TRBJ2-3; D is undetermined. Germline lookup yields CDR1 SQVTM and CDR2 ANQGSEA. Deletions cut 2 bases from V and 0 bases from J, with 9 bases between. The CDR3 contains 14 residues. CDR3 sequence (DNA): TGCAGCGTTGAAAATTCCGGAAGCACAGATACGCAGTATTTT. Its protein is CSVENSGSTDTQYF.

As DNA, the CDR3 is TGTGCCTGGAGTGTAGAACTAGCGGGCCTCGGGGGACAGTTCTTC. This sequence encodes CAWSVELAGLGGQFF. The rearrangement uses TRBV30 and TRBJ2-1; the match to TRBD2 covers 9 bases. Germline V lookup: CDR1 GTSNPN, CDR2 SVGIG (reference sequence). J was trimmed by 13 bases and V by 0 bases; bases with no gene match: 13. The CDR3 totals 15 residues.

This sequence joins TRBV12-3 or TRBV12-4 and TRBJ2-1, with D perhaps given as TRBD1 or TRBD2 (5 bases each). V shed 6 bases and J shed 0 bases, with 18 bases lying between them. CDR3 length: 17 amino acids. The CDR3 region has the DNA TGTGCCAGCAGAAAAAGGGACGGAAAGAGCTCCTACAATGAGCAGTTCTTC. Its translation: CASRKRDGKSSYNEQFF.